The source of this TCR beta chain is a study of blood T cell repertoires in COVID-19. Here immunoSEQ multiplex PCR was the method, and the copy in TCRdb shows in-frame clones only, minus some. The data contain approximately 120,000 clones, roughly 90% of them seen just once; the ten biggest clones take up around 1.9%. The CDR3 totals 17 residues. The clonotype comes from a man in his fifties with COVID-19, enrolled during active disease. The sequenced sample was peripheral blood. The chain has TRBV7-5 and TRBJ2-1; the table's D call TRBD2 went unverified against the DNA. TRBV7-5 corresponds to a pseudogene. CDR3 bases: TGTGTCAGAAGTCATCGACTAGCGGGAGGATCATACAATGAGCAGTTCTTC. Amino acids: CVRSHRLAGGSYNEQFF.